The present T cell receptor (beta chain) was sequenced within a study of blood T cell repertoires in COVID-19. About the study: COVID-19 samples collected from the United States, Italy and Spain covered acute and convalescent phases. The analysed material was cDNA or gDNA that came from T cells, B-cell-depleted T cells, or PBMCs.

From germline, CDR1 is MNHEY and CDR2 SVGAGI. Trimming shortened V by 6 bases and J by 0 bases, and 8 bases separated the two germline ends. The CDR3 is made up of 14 amino acids. In the original analysis: It was from reference gene primer amplification that nucleated cell counts were estimated. Generated by immunoSEQ multiplex PCR, the TCRdb table keeps only in-frame clones and is missing some. V and J calls and clone size are copied from that table; D and trimming were computed from the DNA. The data hold tens of thousands of clones, with about 90% observed a single time. The receptor was derived from a human donor in a cohort sampled during active COVID-19. This chain links TRBV6-5 with TRBJ1-4; D might be TRBD1 (5 bases). Input material: peripheral blood. CDR3 sequence: CASRDSTTNEKLFF. DNA for the CDR3: TGTGCCAGCAGAGACAGTACAACTAATGAAAAACTGTTTTTT.